This T cell receptor beta chain was documented in a study of radiation and T cells in renal cell carcinoma. Study-wide results and limits: In blood, top tumor clones expanded by 2 weeks, shrinking by 4.

With regard to this clone: Its antigen is not known.

Time point here: blood 4 weeks post-SBRT, at nephrectomy. As to treatment: 15 Gy SBRT to primary tumor, nephrectomy 4 weeks later. V lost 5 bases to trimming and J lost 7 bases, with 15 bases between them. The CDR3 spans 13 residues. The germline CDR1 and CDR2 sequences are LNHDA and SQIVND (reference sequence). Data came from immunoSEQ multiplex PCR; TCRdb stores just in-frame clones and leaves some out. The sample holds fewer than 200,000 clones, 88% seen once. This rearrangement joins TRBV19 to TRBJ2-7; D not certain. This material consisted of blood, taken from a patient whose treatment included radiotherapy and nephrectomy. This receptor was taken from a woman aged 50 to 60 with renal cell carcinoma. The CDR3 sequence is CASSLQTVGEQYF. Here the CDR3 DNA reads TGTGCCAGTAGTCTACAGACCGTGGGGGAGCAGTACTTC. The complete variable domain, with remaining parts taken from reference TRBV19 and TRBJ2-7, reads DGGITQSPKYLFRKEGQNVTLSCEQNLNHDAMYWYRQDPGQGLRLIYYSQIVNDFQKGDIAEGYSVSREKKESFPLTVTSAQKNPTAFYLCASSLQTVGEQYFGPGTRLTVT.